This TCR beta chain was identified in a study of T cells in tumors after PD-1 blockade. Study-wide context: Excluded were patients with checkpoint blockade, immunosuppressants, or radiotherapy or other anti-cancer therapy within 4 weeks. During anti-PD-1 treatment, some patients continued daily vismodegib 150 mg. General observations from the study: Some novel exhausted tumor clones appeared in pre-treatment blood, suggesting peripheral recruitment.

Genomic DNA template from tumor biopsies or peripheral blood, 616 ng to 6,004 ng input. Data came from immunoSEQ multiplex PCR; TCRdb stores just in-frame clones and leaves some out. This sample has 54,000 or so clones, with around 77% found just once. From germline, CDR1 is LGHDT and CDR2 YNNKEL (reference sequence). V was pared by 0 bases and J by 1 base, with 10 bases between. The CDR3 is made up of 17 amino acids. This clone was detected once. The antigen remains unidentified. This specimen consisted of PBMCs, obtained before anti-PD-1 treatment. The rearrangement links TRBV3-1 (or the pseudogene TRBV3-2) to TRBJ1-6, with D unresolved. The sequence derives from a human donor with basal cell carcinoma. The DNA of the CDR3 is TGTGCCAGCAGCCAAGATATCTGGGGTTCCTATAATTCACCCCTCCACTTT. Translating it yields CASSQDIWGSYNSPLHF.